This T cell receptor beta chain emerged from a study of OX40 agonist ivuxolimab in advanced cancers. The study in broad terms: Ivuxolimab was an agonistic, fully human IgG2 monoclonal antibody directed against OX40 (CD134), a costimulatory receptor. Intravenous ivuxolimab was administered to patients every 2 weeks at six dose levels: 0.01, 0.1, 0.3, 1.5, 3 and 10 mg/kg. Among the 52 dose-escalation patients, approximately 20 had hepatocellular carcinoma, roughly 15 melanoma, 9 renal cell carcinoma and 9 head and neck cancer. In the dose-escalation cohort, approximately 82% of patients were male, and the mean age was around 60 years, with a range of roughly 20 to 80. Prior anti-PD-1, anti-PD-L1 or anti-CTLA-4 therapy was permitted, and about two fifths of dose-escalation patients had received checkpoint inhibitors. Partial responses occurred in three dose-escalation patients: two with cutaneous melanoma and one with hepatocellular carcinoma. The purpose of peripheral TCRbeta sequencing was to test whether ivuxolimab changed TCR sequence diversity and led to clonal T-cell expansion. The monotherapy dose-escalation portion (N of about 47 patients) of the phase I ivuxolimab trial is reported in the paper. The study at large found these results: Antigen specificity was not determined for the clonally expanded peripheral T cells. On average, CD8+ T cells showed more expanded clones than CD4+ T cells after ivuxolimab. Clonal expansion of both CD4+ and CD8+ blood T cells was observed from baseline to week 6 at doses 0.1 to 3.0 mg/kg. Low levels of normalized T-cell clonal expansion were also shown by some nonresponding patients. In partial responders in the 0.1-3.0 mg/kg groups, normalized peripheral clonal expansion was found to be among the lowest, especially among CD8+ T cells.

The trial excluded patients who had a history of autoimmune disease or who were on systemic immunosuppression. Peripheral blood for TCR sequencing was drawn from every dose cohort at baseline, at cycle 4 day 1 and at cycle 7 day 1. Samples came from an open-label, multicenter, first-in-human phase I dose-escalation trial of ivuxolimab. Adults with locally advanced or metastatic head and neck squamous cell, hepatocellular, melanoma or renal cell carcinoma were enrolled in the trial. CD4+ and CD8+ T cells were sorted separately from peripheral blood before TCR sequencing. To sequence the TCRbeta CDR3 region, genomic DNA was isolated from the sorted cells. TCRbeta CDR3 regions were sequenced using the immunoSEQ Assay. Held by TCRdb, this immuneACCESS table contains in-frame sequences only and omits some clones. Under half of the omission traces to an unresolved V gene where checked; the cause of the rest is unknown. Within this sample are tens of thousands of clones, with 85% of them counted one time only. About 3.5% of the sample is in the top ten clones.

To note about this clone: Its antigen has not been determined. No clone much larger than this one lies a single base away; base qualities are absent.

The source material was CD4+ or CD8+ T cells sorted from blood, sampled in a trial of the OX40 agonist ivuxolimab. The receptor was derived from an adult with an advanced solid tumor such as melanoma, head and neck, liver or kidney cancer.

DNA sequence: TGTGCCAGCAGCCGACTAGCGGGAGACAATGAGCAGTTCTTC. Translation gives CASSRLAGDNEQFF. The rearranged chain carries TRBV5-6 and TRBJ2-1; 12 junctional bases match TRBD2. At the junction V is shortened by 4 bases and J by 5 bases; bases outside the gene matches: 1. Reading the germline V gene gives CDR1 SGHDT and CDR2 YYEEEE. Reading from cysteine to phenylalanine, the CDR3 counts 14 amino acids. CDR3 DNA only is kept here, 42 bases in frame from base 1.